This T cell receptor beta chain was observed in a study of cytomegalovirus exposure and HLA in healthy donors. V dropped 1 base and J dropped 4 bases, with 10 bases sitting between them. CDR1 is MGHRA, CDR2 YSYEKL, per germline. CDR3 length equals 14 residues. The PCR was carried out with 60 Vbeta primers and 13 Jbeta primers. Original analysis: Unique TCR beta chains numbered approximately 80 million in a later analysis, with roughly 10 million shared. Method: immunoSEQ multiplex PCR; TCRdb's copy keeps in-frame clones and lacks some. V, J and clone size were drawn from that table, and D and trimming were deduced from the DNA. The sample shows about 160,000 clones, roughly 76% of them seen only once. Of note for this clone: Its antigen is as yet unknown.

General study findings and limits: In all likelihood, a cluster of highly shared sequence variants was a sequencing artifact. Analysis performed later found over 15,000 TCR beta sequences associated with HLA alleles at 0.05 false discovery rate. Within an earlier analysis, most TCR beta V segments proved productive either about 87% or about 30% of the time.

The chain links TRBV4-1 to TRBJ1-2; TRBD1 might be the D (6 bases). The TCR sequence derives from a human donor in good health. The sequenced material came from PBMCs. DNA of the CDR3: TGCGCCAGCAGCCAAGTGGGGACATCCTATGGCTACACCTTC. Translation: CASSQVGTSYGYTF.